The rows below give T cell receptor beta chains drawn from one sample of a study of blood T cell repertoires in COVID-19. The method was immunoSEQ multiplex PCR; TCRdb's version includes in-frame clones alone and lacks a portion of them. The table includes some 98,000 clones, 82% detected once. Sequencing was performed on peripheral blood. The receptor source for this set is a man in his 70s with active or convalescent COVID-19. CDR3s include the opening cysteine and the closing phenylalanine or tryptophan. The D gene is left open where the match is weak. Clone size is given for some rows only: seen once, a few or many times, or a class if the clone is expanded.

J gene | D gene | clone size | V gene | CDR3 DNA | CDR3 protein
TRBJ2-3 | NA | NA | TRBV10-2 | TGCGCCAGCAGTAGTAGCGGACCCACAGATACGCAGTATTTT | CASSSSGPTDTQYF
TRBJ2-1 | TRBD2 | NA | TRBV13 | TGTGCCAGCAGGCTTCTCGGGACTAGCGGGGGTGATGAGCAGTTCTTC | CASRLLGTSGGDEQFF
TRBJ2-7 | TRBD1 | NA | TRBV19 | TGTGCCAGTAGTCTGGGGACAGGGACCTACGAGCAGTACTTC | CASSLGTGTYEQYF
TRBJ2-7 | TRBD2 | few | TRBV3-1/TRBV3-2 | TGTGCCAGCAGCCGCCAACTAGCGGGGGTAAGCTACGAGCAGTACTTC | CASSRQLAGVSYEQYF
TRBJ1-2 | NA | NA | TRBV5-4 | TGTGCCAGCAGCTTGTCGGCGGGGGGCGACGGCTATGGCTACACCTTC | CASSLSAGGDGYGYTF
TRBJ2-2 | NA | NA | TRBV5-1 | TGCGCCAGCAGCCCCGGAGGGGGCGACACCGGGGAGCTGTTTTTT | CASSPGGGDTGELFF
TRBJ1-6 | TRBD1 | NA | TRBV6-5 | TGTGCCAGCAGTTACTCGATTGGACAGGGAAGTTCACCCCTCCACTTT | CASSYSIGQGSSPLHF
TRBJ1-5 | TRBD1 | NA | TRBV2 | TGTGCCAGCAGATTTGGGACAGGGGGTCAGCCCCAGCATTTT | CASRFGTGGQPQHF
TRBJ1-2 | TRBD1 | NA | TRBV19 | TGTGCCAGTACCCACACGGGACAGGGGGCGCGTGGCTACACCTTC | CASTHTGQGARGYTF
TRBJ1-4 | NA | NA | TRBV5-1 | TGCGCCAGCAGCTACACAGGGTCGGTGGCAACTAATGAAAAACTGTTTTTT | CASSYTGSVATNEKLFF
TRBJ2-3 | NA | once | TRBV7-9 | TGTGCCAGCAGCTTCACCTCTGAGGATACGCAGTATTTT | CASSFTSEDTQYF
TRBJ1-5 | TRBD1 | NA | TRBV6-2/TRBV6-3 | TGTGCCAGCAGTTACTCGGGACAGAGCAATCAGCCCCAGCATTTT | CASSYSGQSNQPQHF
TRBJ2-2 | TRBD1 | NA | TRBV5-4 | TGTGCCAGCGCACCCAGGGGGCGAACTCGGGACACCGGGGAGCTGTTTTTT | CASAPRGRTRDTGELFF
TRBJ1-1 | TRBD1 | NA | TRBV30 | TGTGCCGGGACAGGAGGATACACTGAAGCTTTCTTT | CAGTGGYTEAFF
TRBJ2-1 | NA | NA | TRBV2 | TGTGCCAGCAGTGAAACGCGGCCTTTGACCGATGAGCAGTTCTTC | CASSETRPLTDEQFF
TRBJ2-5 | TRBD1 | NA | TRBV7-9 | TGTGCCAGCAGCTTGTTAGGGACAGGGGGCGGCGAGACCCAGTACTTC | CASSLLGTGGGETQYF
TRBJ1-5 | NA | once | TRBV19 | TGTGCCAGTAGTATGCAGGGGTCTTTGCCCCAGCATTTT | CASSMQGSLPQHF
TRBJ2-3 | TRBD2 | NA | TRBV4-3 | TGCGCCAGCAGCCCGGAGCGGGGCTCTCGCACAGATACGCAGTATTTT | CASSPERGSRTDTQYF
TRBJ2-7 | TRBD1 | NA | TRBV11-2 | TGTGCCAGCAGCTTAGCCGGGACAGGGGGAATTGGCTCCTACGAGCAGTACTTC | CASSLAGTGGIGSYEQYF
TRBJ2-3 | NA | NA | TRBV11-3 | TGTGCCAGCAGCTTAAGCGGGTTGAGCACAGATACGCAGTATTTT | CASSLSGLSTDTQYF